This TCR beta chain was sequenced for a study of T cell responses to AZD1222 COVID-19 vaccine. Clones were read by immunoSEQ multiplex PCR, and TCRdb kept only the in-frame ones, dropping some. The sample includes about 260,000 clones, more than 80% of them seen just once. Trimming took off 0 bases at V and 8 bases at J, with 11 bases between the two ends. The CDR3 is 14 residues long. CDR1 LGHNA and CDR2 YSLEER come from the germline V gene. This TCR was sampled from an adult in good health. Material: peripheral blood, obtained on day 0 of AZD1222 vaccination. The chain couples TRBV4-3 to TRBJ1-3; D gene unclear. CDR3: CASSQDGRRDTIYF. CDR3 coding DNA: TGCGCCAGCAGCCAAGACGGCAGGAGAGACACCATATATTTT.